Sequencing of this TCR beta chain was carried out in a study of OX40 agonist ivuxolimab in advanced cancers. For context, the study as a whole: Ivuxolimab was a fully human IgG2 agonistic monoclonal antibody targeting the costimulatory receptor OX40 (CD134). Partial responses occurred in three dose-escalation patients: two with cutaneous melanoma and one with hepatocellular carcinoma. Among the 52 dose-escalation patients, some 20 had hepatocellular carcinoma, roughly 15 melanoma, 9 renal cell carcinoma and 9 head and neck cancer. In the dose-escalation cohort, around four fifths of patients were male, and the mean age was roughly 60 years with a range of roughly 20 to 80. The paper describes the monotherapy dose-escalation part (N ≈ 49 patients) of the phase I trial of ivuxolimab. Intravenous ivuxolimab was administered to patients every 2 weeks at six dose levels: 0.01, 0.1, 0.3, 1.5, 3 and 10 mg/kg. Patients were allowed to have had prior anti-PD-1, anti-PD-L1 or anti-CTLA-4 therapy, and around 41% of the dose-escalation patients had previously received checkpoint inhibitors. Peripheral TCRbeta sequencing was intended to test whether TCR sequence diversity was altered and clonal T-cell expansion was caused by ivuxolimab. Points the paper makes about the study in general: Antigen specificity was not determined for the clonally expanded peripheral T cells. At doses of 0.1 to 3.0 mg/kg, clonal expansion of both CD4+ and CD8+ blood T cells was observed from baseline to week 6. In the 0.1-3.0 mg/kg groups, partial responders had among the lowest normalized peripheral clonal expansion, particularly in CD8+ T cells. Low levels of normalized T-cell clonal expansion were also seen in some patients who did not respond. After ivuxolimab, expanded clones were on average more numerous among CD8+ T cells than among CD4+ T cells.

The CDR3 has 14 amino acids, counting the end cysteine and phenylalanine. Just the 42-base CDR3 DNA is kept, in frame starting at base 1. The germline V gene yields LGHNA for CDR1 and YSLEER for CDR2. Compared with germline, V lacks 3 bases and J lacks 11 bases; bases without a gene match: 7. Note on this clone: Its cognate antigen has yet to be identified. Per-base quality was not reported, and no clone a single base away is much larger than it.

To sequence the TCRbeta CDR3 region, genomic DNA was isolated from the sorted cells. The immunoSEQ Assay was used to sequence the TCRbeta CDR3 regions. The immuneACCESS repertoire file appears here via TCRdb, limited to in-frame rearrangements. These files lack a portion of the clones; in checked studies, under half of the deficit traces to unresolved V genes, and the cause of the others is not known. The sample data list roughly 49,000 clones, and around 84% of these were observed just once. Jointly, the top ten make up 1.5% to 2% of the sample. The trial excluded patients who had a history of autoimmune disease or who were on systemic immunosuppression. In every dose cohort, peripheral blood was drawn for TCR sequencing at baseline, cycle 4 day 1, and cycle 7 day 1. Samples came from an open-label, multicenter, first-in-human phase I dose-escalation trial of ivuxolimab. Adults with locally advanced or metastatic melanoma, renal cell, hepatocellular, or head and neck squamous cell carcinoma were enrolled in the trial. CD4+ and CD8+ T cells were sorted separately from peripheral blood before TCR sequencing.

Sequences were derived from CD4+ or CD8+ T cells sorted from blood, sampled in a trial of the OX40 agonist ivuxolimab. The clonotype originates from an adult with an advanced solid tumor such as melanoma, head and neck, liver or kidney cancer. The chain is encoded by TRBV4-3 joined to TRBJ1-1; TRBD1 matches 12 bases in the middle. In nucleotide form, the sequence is TGCGCCAGCAGCCACGGGGGACAGGGGGCGCGGGCTTTCTTT. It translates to CASSHGGQGARAFF.